The source of this T cell receptor beta chain is a study of graft-versus-host responses after intestinal transplantation (dated by TCRdb to 2020 to 2023). For the wider study: The transplants that recipients got were multivisceral, liver-intestinal, or isolated intestinal. After intestinal transplantation, graft-versus-host and host-versus-graft alloreactive T cell clones were followed in the graft, circulation and bone marrow using bulk TCR-beta CDR3 sequencing. Rather than being sequenced by the commercial service, samples from a few later patients were sequenced in-house on an Illumina MiSeq and processed with MiXCR. A peak of at least 4% donor T cells among recipient peripheral blood mononuclear cells was the definition used for donor T cell macrochimerism. To identify alloreactive clones, pre-transplant mixed lymphocyte reaction products were sequenced and then compared with unstimulated pre-transplant donor and recipient T cells. Every recipient was given anti-thymocyte globulin induction, followed by roughly 3 years of maintenance tacrolimus and steroids. The cohort enrolled some 23 intestinal transplant recipients, one of whom was a retransplant, and a few patients without pretransplant specimens were excluded.

CDR1 and CDR2 are read off the germline V gene as SGHAT and FQNNGV. The CDR3 spans 19 residues, from the cysteine through the phenylalanine. Only the CDR3 DNA is retained, 57 bases long and in frame from the first base. Trimmed from V: 0 bases; trimmed from J: 4 bases; junction bases lacking a gene match: 17. Libraries were prepared through the immunoSEQ multiplex PCR assay. In most patients, genomic DNA was isolated using the Qiagen DNeasy Blood and Tissue Kit and sent frozen to Adaptive Biotechnologies for TCR sequencing. For most patients, high-throughput TCR-beta CDR3 sequencing of genomic DNA was performed by Adaptive Biotechnologies. Turning to the authors' computational methods: Adaptive's ImmunoSEQ software supplied the TCR sequencing data for around 17 patients, while MiXCR and VDJtools were used to process three other patients. To correct CD4 versus CD8 sorting errors, any sequence found in both subsets at a frequency ratio below 5:1 was removed. CDR3 nucleotide sequences shared between donor and recipient were removed because the origin of such sequences could not be assigned. At least 2-fold expansion over unstimulated cells and a minimum CFSE-low frequency of 0.002% (template counts) or 0.001% (read counts) were required for clones to be classified as alloreactive. Clones were considered mappable if detected in sequenced pre-transplant spleen, lymph node, or MLR CFSE-low populations of the donor or recipient. Cumulative frequency of alloreactive clones was calculated as a percentage of all sequences weighted by copy number. TCRdb carries this immuneACCESS record with in-frame sequences only. Its versions omit some clonotypes, under half of them owing to an unresolved V gene in the studies checked, with the rest unexplained. V, J and clone size are taken as reported in that table, and D and trimming were inferred from the DNA itself. The table for this sample lists about 4,900 clones; 25% to 30% of them were counted only once. The leading ten clones occupy roughly 7% of the sample.

On this clone: No quality values exist for individual bases; no much larger clone is one base distant.

The sample's time point label, in plain terms: cells obtained before transplantation from donor or recipient. In mixed lymphocyte reactions, about 200,000 CFSE-labeled pre-transplant responders were plated with about 200,000 irradiated violet-dye-labeled stimulators and cultured for 5 to 6 days. Proliferating CD3+CD4+CFSE-low and CD3+CD8+CFSE-low responder cells were FACS-sorted on a BD Influx sorter after the mixed lymphocyte reaction. General study outcomes and caveats: Early after transplant, peak levels of circulating GvH clones were found to be associated with declines in HvG clones. Conclusions were limited by the relatively low number and heterogeneity of intestinal transplant patients. In the allografts of patients with donor T cell macrochimerism, GvH to HvG T cell clonal ratios were high. GvH clones were detected in recipient bone marrow, and some appeared earlier in ileal mucosa or blood, consistent with an intestinal mucosal origin.

The chain links TRBV11-2 with TRBJ1-1; TRBD1 lines up with 7 middle nucleotides. Here the sequenced sample was alloreactive CD8+ T cells from a mixed lymphocyte reaction culture, taken before intestinal transplant. In the paper's terms, the cell subset or site label means: CFSE-low proliferating T cells sorted from approximately six-day pre-transplant mixed lymphocyte reaction (GvH or HvG direction). This clonotype was obtained from a human patient who received an intestinal transplant. The DNA sequence is TGTGCCAGCAGCTTAGATACGTGGGGAGGGGGCGCCTTAAGCACTGAAGCTTTCTTT. It translates to CASSLDTWGGGALSTEAFF.